This T cell receptor beta chain was documented in a study of T cell repertoires in cytomegalovirus infection. Study context: The study used recently identified HLA-C-restricted and well-studied HLA-B-restricted CMV epitopes. Evidence of both CMV infection and a matching HLA type came from public TCR beta signatures.

Overall study findings and caveats: Predominance within the ex vivo response was attributable to HLA-C-restricted CMV-specific TCR beta clonotypes. Pooled public TCR beta family frequency picked out CMV carriers with the relevant HLA.

TCRdb processed the reads anew with MiXCR; each CDR3 protein has one entry. Of tens of thousands of distinct CDR3 sequences in the sample, around 20% were seen once. Of note for this clonotype: Its matching antigen is unknown.

The receptor was isolated from a human donor in good health (CMV status not recorded). Some clones in this sample may be carry-over from other donors' samples. This material consisted of CD8+ T cells from cultured PBMCs, taken from culture after CMV antigen stimulation.

CDR3 nucleotide sequence: TGTGCCACCAGTGATTTGCTTGAAGGTGGCGGGGGGCCGCAGTATTTT. Its protein product is CATSDLLEGGGGPQYF. The V and J genes are TRBV24-1 and TRBJ2-3, with TRBD2 identical over 8 bases. V trimming: 0 bases; J trimming: 10 bases; junction bases outside the gene matches: 11. CDR3 length equals 16 residues. Germline V gives CDR1 KGHDR, CDR2 SFDVKD.